This T cell receptor beta chain was sequenced in a study of blood T cell repertoires in COVID-19 (dated by TCRdb to the early 2020s). At the level of the whole study: Samples covering the acute and convalescent phases of COVID-19 were provided by collaborators in the United States, Italy and Spain. The material from the prospective study consisted of cDNA or gDNA derived from T cells, B-cell-depleted T cells, or PBMCs. Deeply sampled blood TCRbeta repertoires from subjects exposed to, actively infected with, or recovered from COVID-19 were included in the dataset. The repertoires were made available in a free public database intended to serve as a resource for research on the immune response to SARS-CoV-2. Samples came from the ongoing ImmuneRACE study (first 160 participants) plus 1,254 subjects from 6 global collaborators. The sample metadata nearly always contained a de-identified subject ID, COVID-19 status, age in years and sex. Where HLA class I and class II types were available, the types were taken from metadata supplied by the sample provider, not from assay-based typing.

What the authors observed across the whole study: The quantity of clinical and demographic metadata differed by source and by participant and was supplied without curation.

A word on this clone: Its recognized antigen is unknown. No base-level quality is on record; no much larger clone is a single base apart.

The CDR3 holds 15 amino acids from the cysteine to the phenylalanine. Only the CDR3 DNA stays, 45 bases, in frame from base 1. CDR1 and CDR2, per the germline V gene, are SGHRS and YFSETQ. V and J are trimmed by 0 bases and 9 bases, and the gene matches miss 2 bases of the junction. The collaborating institutions used their own protocols to collect whole blood in K2EDTA tubes. For TCRbeta analysis, collaborator samples were shipped as frozen whole blood, as isolated PBMCs, or as DNA extracted from either sample type. TCRbeta CDR3 regions were amplified from genomic DNA by means of the immunoSEQ Assay, a bias-controlled multiplex PCR. As for the original processing: Within the assay, amplification of reference gene primers was used to estimate how many nucleated cells each sample contained. To quantify the absolute abundance of each unique TCRbeta CDR3 rearrangement, sequence reads were collapsed and filtered. Productive Simpson clonality was computed per sample as the square root of Simpson's diversity index over productive rearrangements. Entries here come from immuneACCESS through TCRdb and include only in-frame sequences with V and J called. Some clones fail to appear in such tables; in the studies checked, an unresolved V gene covers under half of the shortfall, and the cause of the remainder is unknown. V and J calls and clone size are as listed in that table; D and trimming were resolved from the DNA. The sample table records about 120,000 clones; over 70% of these occur just once. The ten largest clones add up to approximately 2.5% of the sample.

Sequenced: peripheral blood. The clonotype comes from a man between 65 and 79 years old with acute or convalescent COVID-19. Rearrangement joined TRBV5-1 to TRBJ1-6; 11 central nucleotides agree with TRBD1. The CDR3 sequence is CASSLGTGGASPLHF. The DNA sequence is TGCGCCAGCAGCTTGGGGACAGGGGGCGCTTCACCCCTCCACTTT.